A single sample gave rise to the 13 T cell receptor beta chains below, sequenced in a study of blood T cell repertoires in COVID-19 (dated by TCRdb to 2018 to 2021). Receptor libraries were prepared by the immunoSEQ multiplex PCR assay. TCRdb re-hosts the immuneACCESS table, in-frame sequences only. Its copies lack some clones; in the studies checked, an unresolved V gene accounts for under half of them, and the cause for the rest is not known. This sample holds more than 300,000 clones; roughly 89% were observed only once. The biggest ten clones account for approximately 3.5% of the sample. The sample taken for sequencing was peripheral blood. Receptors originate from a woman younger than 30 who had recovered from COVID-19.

The chain's CDR3 is CASIELAGEDYNEQFF. DNA of the CDR3: TGTGCCAGCATAGAGTTAGCGGGAGAAGACTACAATGAGCAGTTCTTC. The chain employs TRBV2 and TRBJ2-1; 9 bases fit TRBD2. The CDR3 loop spans 16 amino acids. Germline V gene sequence: CDR1 SNHLY, CDR2 FYNNEI. V lost 7 bases and J lost 3; bases outside the gene matches: 10.

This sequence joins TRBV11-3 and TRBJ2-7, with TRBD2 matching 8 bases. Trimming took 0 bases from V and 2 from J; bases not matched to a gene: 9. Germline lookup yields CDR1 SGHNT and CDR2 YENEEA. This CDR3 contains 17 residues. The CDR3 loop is CASSLDSGAGDPYEQYV. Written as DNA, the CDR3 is TGTGCCAGCAGCTTAGACAGTGGAGCGGGAGATCCCTACGAGCAGTACGTC.

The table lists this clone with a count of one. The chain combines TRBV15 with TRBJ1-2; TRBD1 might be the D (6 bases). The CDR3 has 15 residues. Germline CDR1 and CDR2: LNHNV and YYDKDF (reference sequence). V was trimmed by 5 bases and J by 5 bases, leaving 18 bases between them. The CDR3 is CATSGDGQQRYGYTF. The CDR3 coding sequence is TGTGCCACCAGCGGTGATGGACAGCAACGTTATGGCTACACCTTC.

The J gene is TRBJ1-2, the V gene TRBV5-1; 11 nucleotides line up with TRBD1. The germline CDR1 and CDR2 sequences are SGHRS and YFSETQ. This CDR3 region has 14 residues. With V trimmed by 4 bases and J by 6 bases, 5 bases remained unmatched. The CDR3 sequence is CASSRDRGVDGYTF. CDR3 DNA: TGCGCCAGCAGCCGGGACAGGGGGGTGGATGGCTACACCTTC.

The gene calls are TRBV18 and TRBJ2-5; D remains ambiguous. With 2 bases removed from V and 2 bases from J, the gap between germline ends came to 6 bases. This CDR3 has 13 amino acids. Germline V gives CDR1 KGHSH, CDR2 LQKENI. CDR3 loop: CASSPSSQETQYF. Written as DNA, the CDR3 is TGTGCCAGCTCACCATCCTCGCAAGAGACCCAGTACTTC.

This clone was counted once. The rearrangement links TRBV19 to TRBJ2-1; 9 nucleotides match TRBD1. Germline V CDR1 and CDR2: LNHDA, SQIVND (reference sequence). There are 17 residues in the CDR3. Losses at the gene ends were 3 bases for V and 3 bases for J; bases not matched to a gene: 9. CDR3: CASSIVTPGQGYNEQFF. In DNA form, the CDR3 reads TGTGCCAGTAGTATTGTGACCCCGGGACAGGGCTACAATGAGCAGTTCTTC.

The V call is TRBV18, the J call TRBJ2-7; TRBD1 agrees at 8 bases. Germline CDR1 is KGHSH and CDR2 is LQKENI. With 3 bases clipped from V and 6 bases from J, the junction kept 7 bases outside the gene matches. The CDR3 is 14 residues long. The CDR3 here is CASSPQGAIPEQYV. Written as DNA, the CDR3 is TGTGCCAGCTCACCTCAGGGGGCGATACCCGAGCAGTACGTC.

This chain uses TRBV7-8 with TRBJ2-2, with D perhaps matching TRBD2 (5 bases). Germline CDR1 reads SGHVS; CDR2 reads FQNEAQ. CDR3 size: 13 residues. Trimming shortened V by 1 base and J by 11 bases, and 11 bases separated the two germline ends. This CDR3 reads CASSLVARGELFF. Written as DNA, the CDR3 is TGTGCCAGCAGCTTAGTAGCGCGAGGAGAGCTGTTTTTT. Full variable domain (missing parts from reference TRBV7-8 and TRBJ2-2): GAGVSQSPRYKVAKRGQDVALRCDPISGHVSLFWYQQALGQGPEFLTYFQNEAQLDKSGLPSDRFFAERPEGSVSTLKIQRTQQEDSAVYLCASSLVARGELFFGEGSRLTVL.

This chain's CDR3 is CASSPRGGYGYTF. The CDR3 nucleotides are TGTGCCAGCAGTCCGAGGGGGGGCTATGGCTACACCTTC. The genes are TRBV12-3 or TRBV12-4 and TRBJ1-2; TRBD1 might be the D (6 bases). The CDR3 has 13 residues. Trimming cost V 5 bases and J 4 bases, with 11 bases left between them.

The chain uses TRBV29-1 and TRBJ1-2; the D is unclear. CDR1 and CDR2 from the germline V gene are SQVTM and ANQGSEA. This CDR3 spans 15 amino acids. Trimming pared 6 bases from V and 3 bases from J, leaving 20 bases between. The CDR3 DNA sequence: TGCAGCGTCGAGTTCCCACCCGGAGACGACTATGGCTACACCTTC. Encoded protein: CSVEFPPGDDYGYTF.

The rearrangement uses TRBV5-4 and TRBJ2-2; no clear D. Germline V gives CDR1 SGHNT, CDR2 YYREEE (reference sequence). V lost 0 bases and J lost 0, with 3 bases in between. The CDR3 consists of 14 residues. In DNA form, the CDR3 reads TGTGCCAGCAGCTTGGCAGCGAACACCGGGGAGCTGTTTTTT. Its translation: CASSLAANTGELFF.

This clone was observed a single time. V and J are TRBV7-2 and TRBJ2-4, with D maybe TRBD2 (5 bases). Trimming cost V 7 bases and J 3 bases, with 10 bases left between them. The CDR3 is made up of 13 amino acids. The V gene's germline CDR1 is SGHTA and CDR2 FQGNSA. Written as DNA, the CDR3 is TGTGCCAGCAACCAGAGGGTCAAAAACATTCAGTACTTC. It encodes CASNQRVKNIQYF.

CDR3 nucleotides: TGTGCCAGCTCACCACCGTGGAGGGGAGGCCCCCAAGAGACCCAGTACTTC. Protein product: CASSPPWRGGPQETQYF. The chain recombines TRBV18 with TRBJ2-5; tentatively, D is TRBD2 (6 bases). V dropped 0 bases and J dropped 1 base, with 15 bases sitting between them. The CDR3 sequence is 17 residues long. The V gene's germline CDR1 is KGHSH and CDR2 LQKENI.